A single sample gave rise to the 8 T cell receptor beta chains below, sequenced in a study of human thymus T cells. TCRdb's table, derived via immunoSEQ multiplex PCR, lists solely in-frame clones and lacks some. The sample has tens of thousands of clones; roughly 96% are singletons. Corrective heart surgery yielded the resections from which the thymus tissue came. Sequenced material: thymus tissue. Receptor source: a girl under two years old with a congenital heart defect but otherwise immunologically healthy.

V usage is TRBV19 and J usage is TRBJ2-7; 10 bases line up with TRBD1. Germline assignment: CDR1 LNHDA and CDR2 SQIVND (reference sequence). This CDR3 comprises 17 residues. V shed 10 bases, J shed 0 bases, and the junction held 15 bases outside the gene matches. The CDR3 bases are TGTGCCACCCGGGACGGGACAGGGGTCGGGGACTCCTACGAGCAGTACTTC. This encodes CATRDGTGVGDSYEQYF. Full variable domain (outside the CDR3, taken from reference TRBV19 and TRBJ2-7): DGGITQSPKYLFRKEGQNVTLSCEQNLNHDAMYWYRQDPGQGLRLIYYSQIVNDFQKGDIAEGYSVSREKKESFPLTVTSAQKNPTAFYLCATRDGTGVGDSYEQYFGPGTRLTVT.

This chain uses TRBV7-2 with TRBJ2-3; 10 nucleotides align to TRBD1. From germline, CDR1 is SGHTA and CDR2 FQGNSA. The J segment lost 3 bases and the V segment lost 4 bases, leaving 7 bases of the junction unmatched. CDR3 length: 16 amino acids. DNA for the CDR3: TGTGCCAGCAGCTCTAAACCGGGACAGGGGACAGATACGCAGTATTTT. Translated, it gives CASSSKPGQGTDTQYF.

The chain carries TRBV30 and TRBJ1-2; TRBD1 matches 7 bases. This CDR3 is built from 15 residues. With 0 bases clipped from V and 2 bases from J, the junction kept 6 bases outside the gene matches. Germline V gene sequence: CDR1 GTSNPN, CDR2 SVGIG (reference sequence). The CDR3 coding sequence is TGTGCCTGGAGTGTAAGGCCGGACAGGAACTATGGCTACACCTTC. Amino acids: CAWSVRPDRNYGYTF.

This clone was observed once. The chain recombines TRBV4-2 with TRBJ2-1, with 13 bases fitting TRBD2. The CDR3 length is 18 residues. The germline V gene has CDR1 LGHNA and CDR2 YNFKEQ. V shed 3 bases, J shed 4 bases, and the junction held 9 bases outside the gene matches. The CDR3 nucleotides read TGTGCCAGCAGCCATTGGCCTCCACTAGCGGGAGGGTACAATGAGCAGTTCTTC. Its protein is CASSHWPPLAGGYNEQFF.

V usage is TRBV4-3 and J usage is TRBJ2-1, with a possible D match to TRBD2 (6 bases). CDR1 is LGHNA and CDR2 is YSLEER in the germline V gene. The V end was cut by 4 bases, the J end by 10 bases, with 20 bases between. The CDR3 contains 15 residues. The CDR3 sequence is CASSLWTKPPVEQFF. The CDR3 DNA reads TGCGCCAGCAGCCTTTGGACTAAGCCGCCGGTCGAGCAGTTCTTC.

The V call is TRBV6-1, the J call TRBJ1-5; D remains ambiguous. V dropped 4 bases and J dropped 7 bases, with 17 bases sitting between them. CDR3 size: 15 residues. In germline, CDR1 is MNHNS, CDR2 SASEGT. CDR3 region: CASSVNYQHRQPQHF. CDR3 nucleotide sequence: TGTGCCAGCAGTGTTAACTACCAACATCGACAGCCCCAGCATTTT.

This chain links TRBV5-8 with TRBJ1-2, with D perhaps matching TRBD1 (5 bases). Looked up from germline, CDR1 is SGHTS and CDR2 is YDEGEE. V lost 4 bases and J 6 bases, leaving 16 bases between the germline ends. CDR3 length equals 14 residues. This CDR3 reads CASSQDDSEDGYTF. CDR3 in DNA: TGTGCCAGCAGCCAGGATGACAGTGAGGATGGCTACACCTTC.

The chain recombines TRBV21-1 with TRBJ2-7; the table's TRBD2 call for D was not verified on the DNA. TRBV21-1 is a pseudogene locus. The CDR3 spans 14 residues. The CDR3 reads CASSKSLPSAEQYF. CDR3 nucleotides: TGTGCCAGCAGCAAATCCCTACCTAGCGCCGAGCAGTACTTC.